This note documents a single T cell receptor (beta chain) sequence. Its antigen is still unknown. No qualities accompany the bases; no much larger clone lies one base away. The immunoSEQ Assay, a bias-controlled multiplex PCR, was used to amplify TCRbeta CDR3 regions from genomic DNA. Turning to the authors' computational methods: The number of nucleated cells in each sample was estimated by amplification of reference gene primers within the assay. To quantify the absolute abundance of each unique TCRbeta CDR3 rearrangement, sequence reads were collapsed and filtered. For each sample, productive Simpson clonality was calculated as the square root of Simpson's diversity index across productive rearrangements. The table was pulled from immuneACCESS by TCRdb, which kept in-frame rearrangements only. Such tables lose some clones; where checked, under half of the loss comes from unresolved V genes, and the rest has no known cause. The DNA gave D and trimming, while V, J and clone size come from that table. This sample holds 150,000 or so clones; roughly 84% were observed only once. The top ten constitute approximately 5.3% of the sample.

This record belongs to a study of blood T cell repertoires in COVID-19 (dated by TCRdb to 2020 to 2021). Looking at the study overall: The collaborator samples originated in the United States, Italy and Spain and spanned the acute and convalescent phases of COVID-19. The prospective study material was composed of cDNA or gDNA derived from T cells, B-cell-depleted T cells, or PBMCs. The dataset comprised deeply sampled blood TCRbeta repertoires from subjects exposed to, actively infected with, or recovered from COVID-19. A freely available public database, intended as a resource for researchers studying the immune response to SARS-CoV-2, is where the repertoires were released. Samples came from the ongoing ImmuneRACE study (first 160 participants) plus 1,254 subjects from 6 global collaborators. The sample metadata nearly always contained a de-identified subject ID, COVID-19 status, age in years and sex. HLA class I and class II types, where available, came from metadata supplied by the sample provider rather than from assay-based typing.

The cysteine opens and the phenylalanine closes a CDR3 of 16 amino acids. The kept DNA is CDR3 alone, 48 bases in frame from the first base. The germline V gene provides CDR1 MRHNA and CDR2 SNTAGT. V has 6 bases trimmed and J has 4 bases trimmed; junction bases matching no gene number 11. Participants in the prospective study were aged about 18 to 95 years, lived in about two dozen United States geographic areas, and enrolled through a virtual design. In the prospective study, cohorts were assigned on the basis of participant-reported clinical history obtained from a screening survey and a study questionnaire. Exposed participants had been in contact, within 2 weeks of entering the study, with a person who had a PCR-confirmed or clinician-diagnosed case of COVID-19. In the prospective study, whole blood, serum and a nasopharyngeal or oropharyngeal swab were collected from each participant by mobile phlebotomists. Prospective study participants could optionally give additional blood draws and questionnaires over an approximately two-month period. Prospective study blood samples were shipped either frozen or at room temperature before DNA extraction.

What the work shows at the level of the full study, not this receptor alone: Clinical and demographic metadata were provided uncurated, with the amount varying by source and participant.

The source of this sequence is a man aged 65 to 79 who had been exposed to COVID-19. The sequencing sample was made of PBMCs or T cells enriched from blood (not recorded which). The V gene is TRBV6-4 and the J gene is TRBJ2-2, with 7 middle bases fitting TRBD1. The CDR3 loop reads CASSPEGTVPTGELFF. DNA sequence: TGTGCCAGCAGCCCCGAAGGGACAGTCCCCACCGGGGAGCTGTTTTTT.